Shown below are 18 T cell receptor beta chains from a single sample sequenced in a study of post-analysis software for immune sequencing data. Their cognate antigens are unknown. The study's findings and limits: TRBV segments more frequent in patients than in controls numbered several and included TRBV5-6, TRBV5-1 and TRBV20-1.

Carried by the TCR beta cDNA libraries were unique molecular identifiers. TCRdb itself ran the PCR reads through MiXCR, one entry per CDR3 protein. The repertoire has about 680,000 distinct CDR3 sequences, approximately 59% of them found once; the top ten carry approximately 11%. Sequenced: blood. All receptors come from a girl aged 2 to 9 with multiple sclerosis.

The chain is built from TRBV9 and TRBJ1-1, with D possibly matching TRBD1 (5 bases). This CDR3 spans 17 amino acids. Germline V lookup: CDR1 SGDLS, CDR2 YYNGEE. Deletions cut 3 bases from V and 1 base from J, with 19 bases between. DNA for the CDR3: TGTGCCAGCAGCGCGGACCCGGGGCAAGGCCCGAACACTGAAGCTTTCTTT. It specifies CASSADPGQGPNTEAFF. The full variable domain, in which reference TRBV9 and TRBJ1-1 provide the parts outside the CDR3, is DSGVTQTPKHLITATGQRVTLRCSPRSGDLSVYWYQQSLDQGLQFLIQYYNGEERAKGNILERFSAQQFPDLHSELNLSSLELGDSALYFCASSADPGQGPNTEAFFGQGTRLTVV.

The chain has TRBV2 and TRBJ2-3; 10 bases match TRBD2. Trimming at V came to 0 bases and at J to 1 base, leaving 4 bases not matched to a gene. The germline gives CDR1 SNHLY, CDR2 FYNNEI. CDR3 length equals 17 residues. CDR3: CASSEAIGTSGTDTQYF. The DNA of the CDR3 is TGTGCCAGCAGTGAAGCCATAGGGACTAGCGGCACAGATACGCAGTATTTT.

The chain recombines TRBV10-3 with TRBJ2-7; perhaps TRBD1 as D (5 bases). This CDR3 contains 13 residues. With 7 bases removed from V and 3 bases from J, the gap between germline ends came to 13 bases. Germline V gene sequence: CDR1 ENHRY, CDR2 SYGVKD. The CDR3 sequence: CAIKGDSLYEQYF. The CDR3, as DNA: TGTGCCATCAAGGGTGACAGTCTCTACGAGCAGTACTTC.

This clonotype was seen only a few times. This chain links TRBV7-2 with TRBJ2-5; 7 positions agree with TRBD2. V shed 1 base, J shed 5 bases, and the junction held 4 bases outside the gene matches. The germline V gene has CDR1 SGHTA and CDR2 FQGNSA. This CDR3 contains 14 residues. The CDR3 region has the DNA TGTGCCAGCAGCTTAGATTTGGGAGGGGAGACCCAGTACTTC. Translation: CASSLDLGGETQYF.

CDR3 DNA sequence: TGTGCCAGCAGCTCCCCGGTGGGCAATCAGCCCCAGCATTTT. Its translation is CASSSPVGNQPQHF. V is TRBV7-2 and J is TRBJ1-5; D ambiguous. The V end was cut by 4 bases, the J end by 2 bases, with 9 bases between. CDR3 length: 14 amino acids. CDR1 and CDR2 (germline): SGHTA, FQGNSA.

The chain joins TRBV20-1 to TRBJ2-7; D ambiguous. The V gene's germline CDR1 is DFQATT and CDR2 SNEGSKA (reference sequence). The CDR3 has 12 residues. Trimming took 7 bases from V and 0 from J, leaving 10 bases between them. The CDR3 region is CSDQSVSYEQYF. CDR3 DNA: TGCAGTGATCAGTCAGTCTCCTACGAGCAGTACTTC.

This clonotype showed up just a few times. The rearrangement links TRBV10-3 to TRBJ2-5; the match to TRBD2 covers 7 bases. V lost 6 bases and J lost 3; bases outside the gene matches: 7. CDR3 length equals 14 residues. Germline V gene sequence: CDR1 ENHRY, CDR2 SYGVKD. CDR3 residues: CAIRGEGTEETQYF. The DNA for the CDR3 is TGTGCCATCAGGGGGGAGGGGACGGAAGAGACCCAGTACTTC.

In this sample, this clonotype turned up a few times. The chain carries TRBV4-2 and TRBJ1-4; possibly TRBD1 for D (5 bases). Germline V gene data show CDR1 as LGHNA and CDR2 as YNFKEQ. V gave up 3 bases and J gave up 10 bases, with 18 bases separating them. CDR3 size: 15 residues. CDR3 amino acids: CASSQAAGLEGKLFF. Written as DNA, the CDR3 is TGTGCCAGCAGCCAGGCGGCGGGGCTCGAGGGAAAACTGTTTTTT.

V usage is TRBV12-3 or TRBV12-4 and J usage is TRBJ1-2; tentative D call: TRBD1 (6 bases). The CDR3 consists of 16 residues. Trimming removed 3 bases at V and 4 bases at J, with 18 bases between. CDR3 amino acids: CASSFSPGGEGYGYTF. Written as DNA, the CDR3 is TGTGCCAGCAGTTTTTCTCCCGGGGGCGAGGGCTATGGCTACACCTTC.

Only a few counts were recorded for this clonotype. V gene TRBV6-2 or TRBV6-3 combines with J gene TRBJ1-5, with TRBD1 as a possible D gene (5 bases). V was pared by 5 bases and J by 1 base, with 12 bases between. Per the germline V gene, CDR1 is MNHEY and CDR2 is SVGEGT. This CDR3 region has 15 residues. The CDR3 DNA is TGTGCCAGCAGTGCCAGGGTTGGGAGCAATCAGCCCCAGCATTTT. Amino acid sequence: CASSARVGSNQPQHF.

This chain links TRBV4-3 with TRBJ2-1, with D tentatively TRBD2 (6 bases). V lost 5 bases and J 4 bases, leaving 15 bases between the germline ends. The CDR3 has 15 amino acids. Germline CDR1 is LGHNA and CDR2 is YSLEER. CDR3 nucleotides: TGCGCCAGCAGCAAGACTAGTTCTAGATACAATGAGCAGTTCTTC. This codes for CASSKTSSRYNEQFF.

CDR3 residues: CASSEASGVATDTQYF. CDR3 bases: TGTGCCAGCAGTGAGGCTAGCGGAGTTGCAACAGATACGCAGTATTTT. The chain has TRBV6-4 and TRBJ2-3; TRBD2 aligns across 7 bases. Per germline, CDR1 MRHNA and CDR2 SNTAGT. There are 16 residues in the CDR3. Germline trimming cut 3 bases from V and 3 bases from J; bases unmatched to any gene: 9.

This clonotype was seen a few times. V usage is TRBV5-6 and J usage is TRBJ2-7; 14 nucleotides line up with TRBD2. This CDR3 comprises 14 residues. V trimming: 4 bases; J trimming: 6 bases; junction bases outside the gene matches: 3. CDR1 SGHDT and CDR2 YYEEEE come from the germline V gene. The CDR3 protein is CASSAGLAGVEQYF. The CDR3 region has the DNA TGTGCCAGCAGCGCGGGACTAGCGGGAGTCGAGCAGTACTTC. The complete variable domain, with remaining parts taken from reference TRBV5-6 and TRBJ2-7, reads DAGVTQSPTHLIKTRGQQVTLRCSPKSGHDTVSWYQQALGQGPQFIFQYYEEEERQRGNFPDRFSGHQFPNYSSELNVNALLLGDSALYLCASSAGLAGVEQYFGPGTRLTVT.

The chain is built from TRBV5-1 and TRBJ1-2; possible D gene TRBD1, 6 bases. From germline, CDR1 is SGHRS and CDR2 YFSETQ. Trimming took off 0 bases at V and 8 bases at J, with 14 bases between the two ends. The CDR3 has 14 residues. The CDR3 protein is CASSLGTEDYGYTF. Written as DNA, the CDR3 is TGCGCCAGCAGCTTGGGGACAGAGGATTACGGCTACACCTTC.

The genes are TRBV10-3 and TRBJ2-3; TRBD1 aligns across 7 bases. The CDR3 length is 15 residues. Germline values: CDR1 ENHRY, CDR2 SYGVKD. The junction had 9 bases not matched to a gene; V was cut back by 7 bases and J by 2 bases. The CDR3 region is CAIKAGTDLTDTQYF. DNA for the CDR3: TGTGCCATCAAAGCCGGGACAGACCTCACAGATACGCAGTATTTT.

The J gene is TRBJ2-1, the V gene TRBV4-2; D is perhaps TRBD1 (5 bases). Germline V gene lookup returns CDR1 LGHNA and CDR2 YNFKEQ. CDR3 length equals 14 residues. The V gene lost 4 bases and the J gene lost 10 bases, with 17 bases spanning the gap. The CDR3 here is CASSLIPPGQEQFF. CDR3 coding DNA: TGTGCCAGCAGCCTAATACCCCCAGGGCAAGAGCAGTTCTTC.

This clonotype was detected a few times. The rearrangement joins TRBV7-9 to TRBJ2-5; 8 nucleotides line up with TRBD2. Germline V gene lookup returns CDR1 SEHNR and CDR2 FQNEAQ (reference sequence). V shed 7 bases, J shed 2 bases, and the junction held 12 bases outside the gene matches. This CDR3 spans 16 amino acids. This chain's CDR3 is CASTMKAGDSQETQYF. The DNA of the CDR3 is TGTGCCAGCACGATGAAAGCGGGAGATTCACAAGAGACCCAGTACTTC.

The rearrangement uses TRBV13 and TRBJ2-4; TRBD1 matches at 9 bases. This CDR3 is built from 15 residues. V lost 6 bases, J lost 3 bases, and 6 bases stayed unmatched. Germline lookup yields CDR1 PRHDT and CDR2 FYEKMQ (reference sequence). The CDR3 DNA is TGTGCCAGCAGGAGACAGGGGGTGGGCAAAAACATTCAGTACTTC. Translation: CASRRQGVGKNIQYF.